This entry features one T cell receptor (beta chain) sequence. This record belongs to a study of blood T cell repertoires in COVID-19. Measured with immunoSEQ multiplex PCR; TCRdb has only the in-frame clones, and not every one. The sample has 180,000 or so clones, 80% to 85% seen once. Germline lookup yields CDR1 LGHDT and CDR2 YNNKEL (reference sequence). This CDR3 is built from 15 residues. Deletions cut 3 bases from V and 6 bases from J, with 14 bases between. The sequence was obtained from a middle-aged man who had recovered from COVID-19. Sequenced material: PBMCs or T cells enriched from blood (not recorded which). The chain employs TRBV3-1 (or the pseudogene TRBV3-2) and TRBJ2-2, with D maybe TRBD2 (5 bases). The CDR3 protein is CASSHSSLVAGELFF. CDR3 coding DNA: TGTGCCAGCAGCCACTCCTCACTAGTCGCCGGGGAGCTGTTTTTT.